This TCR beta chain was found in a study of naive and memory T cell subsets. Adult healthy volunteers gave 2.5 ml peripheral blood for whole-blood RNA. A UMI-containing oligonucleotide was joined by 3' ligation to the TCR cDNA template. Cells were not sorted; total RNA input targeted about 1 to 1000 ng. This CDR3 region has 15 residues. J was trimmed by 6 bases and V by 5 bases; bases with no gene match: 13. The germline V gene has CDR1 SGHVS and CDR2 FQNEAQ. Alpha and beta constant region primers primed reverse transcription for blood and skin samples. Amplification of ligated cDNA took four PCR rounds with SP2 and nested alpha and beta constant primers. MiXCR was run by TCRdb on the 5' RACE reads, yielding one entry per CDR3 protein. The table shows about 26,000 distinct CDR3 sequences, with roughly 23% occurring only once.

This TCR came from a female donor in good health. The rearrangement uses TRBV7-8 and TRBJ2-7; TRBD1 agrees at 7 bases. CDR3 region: CASSTAGTDLFEQYF. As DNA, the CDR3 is TGTGCCAGCAGCACCGCCGGGACAGACCTTTTCGAGCAGTACTTC.